This TCR beta chain was obtained from a study of cytomegalovirus exposure and HLA in healthy donors. General study results and limits: Most CMV-associated TCR beta chains appeared HLA-restricted in a later analysis. The listing of 150 or so TCR beta chains classed them as cytomegalovirus-associated. For most TCR sequences rarity was the rule, although some public TCRs occurred in many donors.

Vbeta (60) and Jbeta (13) primers were used in the PCR. Method: immunoSEQ multiplex PCR; TCRdb's copy keeps in-frame clones and lacks some. The sample consists of approximately 140,000 clones, more than 65% of them appearing once. The CDR3 is 15 amino acids. Trimming took 6 bases from V and 7 from J; bases not matched to a gene: 10. Germline V gives CDR1 WSHSY, CDR2 SAAADI. This clone was detected only a few times. Its matching antigen is unknown. The origin of this receptor is a woman aged 55-70 years in good health and CMV-seropositive. The source material was PBMCs. The gene calls are TRBV10-2 and TRBJ1-5, with 9 positions matching TRBD1. CDR3 region: CASREGTGRRQPQHF. In DNA, the CDR3 is TGCGCCAGCAGGGAAGGGACAGGGCGTCGGCAGCCCCAGCATTTT.